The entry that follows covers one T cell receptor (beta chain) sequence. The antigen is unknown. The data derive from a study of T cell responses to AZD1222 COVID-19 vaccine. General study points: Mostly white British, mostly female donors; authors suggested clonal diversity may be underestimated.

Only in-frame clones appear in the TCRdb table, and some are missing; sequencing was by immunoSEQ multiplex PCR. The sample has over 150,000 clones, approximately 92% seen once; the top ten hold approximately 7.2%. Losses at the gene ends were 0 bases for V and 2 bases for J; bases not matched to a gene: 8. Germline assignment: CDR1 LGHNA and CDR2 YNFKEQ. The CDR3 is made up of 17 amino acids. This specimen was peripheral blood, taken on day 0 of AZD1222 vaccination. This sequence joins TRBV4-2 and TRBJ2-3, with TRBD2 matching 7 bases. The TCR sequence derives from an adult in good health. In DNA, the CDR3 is TGTGCCAGCAGCCAAGATTCGGACGGGGGGTTCACAGATACGCAGTATTTT. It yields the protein CASSQDSDGGFTDTQYF.